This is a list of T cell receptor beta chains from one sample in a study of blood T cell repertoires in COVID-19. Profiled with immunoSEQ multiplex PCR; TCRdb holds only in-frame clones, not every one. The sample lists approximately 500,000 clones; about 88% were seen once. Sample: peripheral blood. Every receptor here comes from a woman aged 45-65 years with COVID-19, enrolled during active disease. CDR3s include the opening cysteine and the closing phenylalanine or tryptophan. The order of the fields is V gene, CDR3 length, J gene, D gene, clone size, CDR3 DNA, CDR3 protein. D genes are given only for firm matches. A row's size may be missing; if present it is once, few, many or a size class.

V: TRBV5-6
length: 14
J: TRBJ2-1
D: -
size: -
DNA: TGTGCCAGCAGCTCTACTAAAGAATACAATGAGCAGTTCTTC
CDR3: CASSSTKEYNEQFF

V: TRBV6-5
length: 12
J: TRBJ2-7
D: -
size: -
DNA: TGTGCCAGCCGAACAGGGTTCTACGAGCAGTACTTC
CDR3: CASRTGFYEQYF

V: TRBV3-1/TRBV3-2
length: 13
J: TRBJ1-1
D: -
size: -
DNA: TGTGCCAGCAGCCGCCGGGGAGGAACTGAAGCTTTCTTT
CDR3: CASSRRGGTEAFF

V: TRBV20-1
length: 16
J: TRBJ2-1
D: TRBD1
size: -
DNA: TGCAGTGCTAGTGAATTCCCGGGACAGTTTTCCAATGAGCAGTTCTTC
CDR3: CSASEFPGQFSNEQFF

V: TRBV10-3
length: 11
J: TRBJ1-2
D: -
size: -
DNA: TGTGCCATCAGTGAGGGAGGGGGCTACACCTTC
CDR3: CAISEGGGYTF

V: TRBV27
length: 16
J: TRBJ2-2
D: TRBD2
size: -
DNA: TGTGCCAGCAGTTTTTTTAGCGGGGGGGCCACCGGGGAGCTGTTTTTT
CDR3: CASSFFSGGATGELFF

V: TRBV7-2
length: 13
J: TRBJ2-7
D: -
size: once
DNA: TGTGCCAGCAGAGGAGCAGGGTCCTACGAGCAGTACTTC
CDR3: CASRGAGSYEQYF

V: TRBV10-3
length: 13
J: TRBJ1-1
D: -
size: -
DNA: TGTGCCATCAGTGAGATCATGAACACTGAAGCTTTCTTT
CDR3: CAISEIMNTEAFF

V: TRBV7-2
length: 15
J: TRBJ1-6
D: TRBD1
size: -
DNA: TGTGCCAGCAGCTCTAAGTCGGGGGACAGGTCACCCCTCCACTTT
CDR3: CASSSKSGDRSPLHF

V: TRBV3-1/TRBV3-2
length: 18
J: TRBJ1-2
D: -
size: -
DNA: TGTGCCAGCAGCCAAGTCCCATTTAACAGAAAAACCAATCTGGGCTACACCTTC
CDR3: CASSQVPFNRKTNLGYTF

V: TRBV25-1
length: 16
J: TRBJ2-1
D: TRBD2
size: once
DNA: TGTGCCAGCAGATCCAGTACGGCGGGGGGGCTGGATGAGCAGTTCTTC
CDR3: CASRSSTAGGLDEQFF

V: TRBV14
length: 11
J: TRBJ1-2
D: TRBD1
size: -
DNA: TGTGCCATCCGCAGGGGGCTTGGCTACACCTTC
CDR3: CAIRRGLGYTF

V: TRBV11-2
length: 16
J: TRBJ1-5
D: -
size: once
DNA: TGTGCCAGCAGCCCGAATGAGGGCGGTGGCAATCAGCCCCAGCATTTT
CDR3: CASSPNEGGGNQPQHF

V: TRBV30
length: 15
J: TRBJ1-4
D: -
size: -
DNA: TGTGCCTGGGGTGAGGGTATTGGACAGAATGAAAAACTGTTTTTT
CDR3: CAWGEGIGQNEKLFF

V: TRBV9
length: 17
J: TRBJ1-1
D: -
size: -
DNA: TGTGCCAGCAGCGTAGCGGGGGTGGGCGGGCCGGACACTGAAGCTTTCTTT
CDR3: CASSVAGVGGPDTEAFF

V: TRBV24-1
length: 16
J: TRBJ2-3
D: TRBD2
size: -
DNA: TGTGCCACCAGTGATAAGCGGGGGCCTTTTCGAGATACGCAGTATTTT
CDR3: CATSDKRGPFRDTQYF

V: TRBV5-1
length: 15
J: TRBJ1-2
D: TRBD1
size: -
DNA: TGCGCCAGCAGCTTAGAGCCGGGACAGATTTATGGCTACACCTTC
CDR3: CASSLEPGQIYGYTF

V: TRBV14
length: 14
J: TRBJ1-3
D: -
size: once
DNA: TGTGCCAGCAGCCCACAGCACTCTGGAAACACCATATATTTT
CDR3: CASSPQHSGNTIYF

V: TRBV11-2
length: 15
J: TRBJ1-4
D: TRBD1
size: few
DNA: TGTGCCAGCAGTTTAAGGGGACAGACTAATGAAAAACTGTTTTTT
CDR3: CASSLRGQTNEKLFF

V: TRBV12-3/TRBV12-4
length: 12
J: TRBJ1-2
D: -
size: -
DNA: TGTGCCAGCGATCGCAGTCCTGATGGCTACACCTTC
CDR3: CASDRSPDGYTF

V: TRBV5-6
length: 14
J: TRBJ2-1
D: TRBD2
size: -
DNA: TGTGCCAGCAGCTGGGGACTAGCGGGGAATGAGCAGTTCTTC
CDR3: CASSWGLAGNEQFF

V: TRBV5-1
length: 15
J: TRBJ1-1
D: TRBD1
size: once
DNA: TGCGCCAGCAGCCTCGACAGGGGGAGGAACACTGAAGCTTTCTTT
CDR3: CASSLDRGRNTEAFF

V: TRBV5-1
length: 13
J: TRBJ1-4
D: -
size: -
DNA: TGCGCCAGCAGCCCGACAGAGAATGAAAAACTGTTTTTT
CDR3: CASSPTENEKLFF

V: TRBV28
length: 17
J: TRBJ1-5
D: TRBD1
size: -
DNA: TGTGCCAGCAGTTCCCGACAGGGTGTTTATGTTGTACAGCCCCAGCATTTT
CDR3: CASSSRQGVYVVQPQHF

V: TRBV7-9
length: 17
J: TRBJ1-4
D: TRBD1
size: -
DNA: TGTGCCAGCAGCTCGGCTGACAGGGGGCAGAGTAATGAAAAACTGTTTTTT
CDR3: CASSSADRGQSNEKLFF

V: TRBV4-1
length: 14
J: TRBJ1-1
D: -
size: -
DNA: TGCGCCAGCAGCCAAGACCCAGAGCGCACTGAAGCTTTCTTT
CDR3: CASSQDPERTEAFF

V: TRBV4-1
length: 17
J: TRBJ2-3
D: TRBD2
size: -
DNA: TGCGCCAGCAGCCTTGGGGGACTAGCGGGGGGCACAGATACGCAGTATTTT
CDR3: CASSLGGLAGGTDTQYF

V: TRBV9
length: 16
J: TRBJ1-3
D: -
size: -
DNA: TGTGCCAGCAGCGTAGGGGACACCATCTCTGGAAACACCATATATTTT
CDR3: CASSVGDTISGNTIYF

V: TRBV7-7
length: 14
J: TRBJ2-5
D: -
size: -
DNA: TGTGCCAGCGCCCGGGGGGCATTAGGAGAGACCCAGTACTTC
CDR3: CASARGALGETQYF